Following are 28 T cell receptor beta chains from one sample sequenced in a study of shared clonotypes between healthy human individuals. Assay used: immunoSEQ multiplex PCR; TCRdb lists only in-frame clones, some missing. The sample has around 350,000 clones, over 70% seen once; the top ten hold 10%. The sequenced sample was memory CD4+ T cells sorted from blood. Subset denoted: CD45RA-negative fraction. The receptors come from a young man in good health.

This clone was recorded a few times. V and J are TRBV29-1 and TRBJ2-1, with D maybe TRBD2 (6 bases). Germline assignment: CDR1 SQVTM and CDR2 ANQGSEA. This CDR3 is built from 14 residues. Trimming pared 2 bases from V and 2 bases from J, leaving 10 bases between. This chain's CDR3 is CSVEPGSPYNEQFF. The CDR3 DNA is TGCAGCGTTGAACCCGGGAGTCCCTACAATGAGCAGTTCTTC.

This chain links TRBV11-2 with TRBJ2-3, with 7 bases fitting TRBD1. From germline, CDR1 is SGHAT and CDR2 FQNNGV. V lost 6 bases, J lost 1 base, and 10 bases stayed unmatched. The CDR3 loop spans 16 amino acids. The CDR3 DNA reads TGTGCCAGCAGTCGACAGGGTTCCTCTGGCACAGATACGCAGTATTTT. Amino acids: CASSRQGSSGTDTQYF.

This clone has just a few counts. This chain uses TRBV28 with TRBJ2-7; 11 nucleotides align to TRBD1. The CDR3 runs to 14 residues. V shed 6 bases and J 5 bases; nucleotides not matched to a gene: 6. Germline V CDR1 and CDR2: MDHEN, SYDVKM. The CDR3 sequence is CASSRTGGFNEQYF. The DNA of the CDR3 is TGTGCCAGCAGCCGGACAGGGGGCTTCAACGAGCAGTACTTC.

The chain recombines TRBV11-2 with TRBJ2-7, with 9 bases that match TRBD2. There are 17 residues in the CDR3. V lost 5 bases and J lost 3; bases outside the gene matches: 14. Looked up from germline, CDR1 is SGHAT and CDR2 is FQNNGV. CDR3 region: CASSPQTSGQPIYEQYF. CDR3 nucleotides: TGTGCCAGCAGCCCCCAGACTAGCGGACAACCTATCTACGAGCAGTACTTC.

This clone showed up just a few times. This chain uses TRBV4-3 with TRBJ1-4, with 9 bases identical to TRBD1. Germline assignment: CDR1 LGHNA and CDR2 YSLEER. CDR3 length equals 15 residues. With 5 bases clipped from V and 5 bases from J, the junction kept 6 bases outside the gene matches. The DNA of the CDR3 is TGCGCCAGCAGCTATACGGGACAGGGAAATGAAAAACTGTTTTTT. It is translated as CASSYTGQGNEKLFF.

This chain uses TRBV6-5 with TRBJ2-7, with TRBD2 matching 11 bases. Trimming cost V 4 bases and J 3 bases; bases outside gene matches: 5. The length of the CDR3 is 15 residues. Germline lookup yields CDR1 MNHEY and CDR2 SVGAGI. DNA for the CDR3: TGTGCCAGCAGTTTGTCTAGCGGGAGGATCTACGAGCAGTACTTC. Its translation: CASSLSSGRIYEQYF.

This clone was counted only a few times. V and J are TRBV28 and TRBJ1-2; the match to TRBD1 covers 8 bases. The CDR3 spans 14 residues. With 5 bases clipped from V and 4 bases from J, the junction kept 6 bases outside the gene matches. CDR1 MDHEN and CDR2 SYDVKM come from the germline V gene. The CDR3 DNA reads TGTGCCAGCAGTAGCGGGACAGGCGCCTATGGCTACACCTTC. Its protein product is CASSSGTGAYGYTF.

This clone was detected a few times. This sequence joins TRBV11-3 and TRBJ2-7; TRBD1 matches at 9 bases. The CDR3 loop spans 15 amino acids. V lost 1 base and J lost 5; bases outside the gene matches: 6. The germline V gene encodes CDR1 SGHNT and CDR2 YENEEA. The CDR3 here is CASSLGGTGFHEQYF. The CDR3 bases are TGTGCCAGCAGCTTAGGAGGGACAGGGTTCCACGAGCAGTACTTC.

The genes are TRBV4-1 and TRBJ2-2; no definite D call. Deletions cut 0 bases from V and 4 bases from J, with 9 bases between. The CDR3 covers 15 residues. The V gene's germline CDR1 is MGHRA and CDR2 YSYEKL. DNA of the CDR3: TGCGCCAGCAGCCAAGATGCGGTGTTCACCGGGGAGCTGTTTTTT. Protein sequence: CASSQDAVFTGELFF.

This clone was counted a few times. The chain links TRBV10-1 to TRBJ2-1; D possibly corresponds to TRBD1 (6 bases). The CDR3 consists of 13 residues. V was cut by 7 bases and J by 15 bases, with 22 bases left in between. Germline assignment: CDR1 WNHNN and CDR2 SYGVQD (reference sequence). CDR3 DNA: TGCGCCAGCACCCCCCAGGGGAGTCCCCTGAGGTTCTTC. This translates into CASTPQGSPLRFF.

CDR3 sequence reads: CASTIKETQYF. In DNA, the CDR3 is TGTGCCAGCACCATAAAAGAGACCCAGTACTTC. The chain links TRBV6-1 to TRBJ2-5; no definite D call. V lost 7 bases and J 3 bases, leaving 6 bases between the germline ends. The CDR3 loop spans 11 amino acids. CDR1 is MNHNS and CDR2 is SASEGT in the germline V gene.

The V and J genes are TRBV5-5 and TRBJ1-2; TRBD1 matches 11 bases. J gave up 4 bases and V 7 bases, and 3 bases lay outside the gene matches. The CDR3 contains 13 residues. Germline V lookup: CDR1 SGHKS, CDR2 YYEKEE (reference sequence). The CDR3 DNA sequence: TGTGCCAGCTCGGGACAGGGGGTCTATGGCTACACCTTC. This sequence encodes CASSGQGVYGYTF. Supplemented by reference TRBV5-5 and TRBJ1-2, the full variable domain reads DAGVTQSPTHLIKTRGQQVTLRCSPISGHKSVSWYQQVLGQGPQFIFQYYEKEERGRGNFPDRFSARQFPNYSSELNVNALLLGDSALYLCASSGQGVYGYTFGSGTRLTVV.

The V call is TRBV11-2, the J call TRBJ2-3; 7 bases map to TRBD1. After removal of 5 bases from V and 3 bases from J, the junction contained 5 bases not matched to a gene. The germline V gene encodes CDR1 SGHAT and CDR2 FQNNGV. The CDR3 is made up of 14 amino acids. CDR3 in DNA: TGTGCCAGCAGCCACAGGGGCCCGACAGATACGCAGTATTTT. The encoded protein is CASSHRGPTDTQYF.

About this clone: One end of the junction is discordant with germline, which a read error may explain. The CDR3 DNA is TGTGCCAGCAGTTTTTGTGGCTTC. It encodes CASSFCGF. The rearrangement uses TRBV28 and TRBJ2-7, with D uncertain. This CDR3 has 8 amino acids. In germline, CDR1 is MDHEN, CDR2 SYDVKM.

The rearrangement links TRBV6-1 to TRBJ2-5; TRBD1 aligns across 11 bases. Germline CDR1 is MNHNS and CDR2 is SASEGT. The junction had 6 bases not matched to a gene; V was cut back by 1 base and J by 11 bases. CDR3 length equals 14 residues. This chain's CDR3 is CASSEVGTGGSQYF. For the CDR3, the DNA is TGTGCCAGCAGTGAAGTCGGGACAGGGGGTTCTCAGTACTTC.

The chain joins TRBV11-2 to TRBJ2-2; 10 nucleotides line up with TRBD2. Germline assignment: CDR1 SGHAT and CDR2 FQNNGV. The CDR3 covers 15 residues. The trim removed 3 bases at V and 4 bases at J, leaving 2 bases unmatched. In nucleotides, the CDR3 is TGTGCCAGCAGCTTTTTAGCGGGAGGCACCGGGGAGCTGTTTTTT. This gives the protein CASSFLAGGTGELFF.

The chain uses TRBV18 and TRBJ2-7; the D gene could be TRBD1 or TRBD2 (5 bases each). CDR3 length: 13 amino acids. V shed 6 bases and J shed 2 bases, with 11 bases lying between them. Germline values: CDR1 KGHSH, CDR2 LQKENI. Written as DNA, the CDR3 is TGTGCCAGCTCCCTCGGGGCAGCCTACGAGCAGTACTTC. Translated, it gives CASSLGAAYEQYF.

The chain uses TRBV5-1 and TRBJ2-4; possible D gene TRBD2, 5 bases. Trimming left V 3 bases short and J 5 bases short, with 9 bases between. CDR1 and CDR2 (germline): SGHRS, YFSETQ. The CDR3 extends over 13 amino acids. CDR3 nucleotides: TGCGCCAGCAGCTCCGGGGTCCAAAACATTCAGTACTTC. This gives the protein CASSSGVQNIQYF. Full variable domain (outside the CDR3, taken from reference TRBV5-1 and TRBJ2-4): KAGVTQTPRYLIKTRGQQVTLSCSPISGHRSVSWYQQTPGQGLQFLFEYFSETQRNKGNFPGRFSGRQFSNSRSEMNVSTLELGDSALYLCASSSGVQNIQYFGAGTRLSVL.

This chain uses TRBV28 with TRBJ2-5; D might be TRBD1 (6 bases). CDR1 MDHEN and CDR2 SYDVKM come from the germline V gene. V was cut by 3 bases and J by 2 bases, with 10 bases left in between. The CDR3 is 14 amino acids. CDR3 in amino acids: CASSLWGPQETQYF. CDR3 nucleotides: TGTGCCAGCAGTTTGTGGGGGCCACAAGAGACCCAGTACTTC.

This clone was recorded a few times. The chain uses TRBV6-5 and TRBJ2-3; no definite D call. The CDR3 spans 14 residues. Germline CDR1 is MNHEY and CDR2 is SVGAGI. The ends were cut back, 2 bases at V and 6 bases at J, with 12 bases in the middle. The CDR3 sequence: CASSYNEVLDTQYF. The CDR3 DNA reads as TGTGCCAGCAGTTACAACGAGGTATTGGATACGCAGTATTTT.

This clone was counted between two and nine times. CDR3 sequence (DNA): TGTGCCAGCAGTGAAGGTCAGCCATACGAGCAGTACTTC. Translating gives CASSEGQPYEQYF. The chain links TRBV6-1 to TRBJ2-7, with D unresolved. Germline CDR1 MNHNS, CDR2 SASEGT. V was shortened by 1 base and J by 4 bases, with 8 bases between the two germline ends. CDR3 length: 13 amino acids.

V gene TRBV6-1 combines with J gene TRBJ1-5; the match to TRBD1 covers 8 bases. Losses at the gene ends were 6 bases for V and 10 bases for J; bases not matched to a gene: 11. This CDR3 spans 14 amino acids. Germline V gives CDR1 MNHNS, CDR2 SASEGT. This CDR3 reads CASSPTGVGDPQHF. The CDR3 coding sequence is TGTGCCAGCAGCCCGACAGGGGTGGGCGATCCCCAGCATTTT.

The gene calls are TRBV2 and TRBJ2-5; TRBD2 might be the D (5 bases). Trimming left V 4 bases short and J 0 bases short, with 9 bases between. The CDR3 sequence is 14 residues long. The germline CDR1 and CDR2 sequences are SNHLY and FYNNEI. CDR3 in amino acids: CASSARRDQETQYF. In nucleotides, the CDR3 is TGTGCCAGCAGTGCCAGGCGGGACCAAGAGACCCAGTACTTC.

As to this clone: A much larger clone differs from this one at a single base, so this may be a read error. This chain uses TRBV5-4 with TRBJ2-7, with 10 bases matching TRBD1. V lost 0 bases to trimming and J lost 4 bases; unmatched junction nucleotides: 1. The germline V gene encodes CDR1 SGHNT and CDR2 YYREEE (reference sequence). The CDR3 is 14 amino acids. CDR3 in DNA: TGTGCCAGCAGCTTGGGGGGACAGGGGTACGAGCAGTACTTC. Protein sequence: CASSLGGQGYEQYF.

The gene calls are TRBV6-1 and TRBJ2-5; D unresolved. The V end lost 5 bases, the J end lost 5 bases, and 15 bases lay between the germline ends. This CDR3 region has 14 residues. Germline V gives CDR1 MNHNS, CDR2 SASEGT. The CDR3: CASSLYQTGETQYF. The CDR3 DNA sequence: TGTGCCAGCAGTCTTTACCAGACCGGGGAGACCCAGTACTTC.

The table lists this clone with a count of one. The chain uses TRBV2 and TRBJ2-1; D not certain. This CDR3 is 12 amino acids long. CDR1 and CDR2 from the germline V gene are SNHLY and FYNNEI. V lost 3 bases to trimming and J lost 10 bases, with 10 bases between them. As DNA, the CDR3 is TGTGCCAGCAGTGAGTGGAAGGGAGAGCAGTTCTTC. Translating gives CASSEWKGEQFF.

The CDR3 DNA sequence: TGTGCCAGCAGCTCCAACCGGGGGGAGGGCTACAATGAGCAGTTCTTC. It codes for CASSSNRGEGYNEQFF. J is TRBJ2-1 and V is TRBV11-1; 7 nucleotides align to TRBD2. The germline V gene has CDR1 SGHAT and CDR2 FQDESV (reference sequence). With 4 bases clipped from V and 3 bases from J, the junction kept 9 bases outside the gene matches. The CDR3 runs 16 residues.

V is TRBV5-1 and J is TRBJ2-7; possible D gene TRBD2, 6 bases. V dropped 7 bases and J dropped 8 bases, with 19 bases sitting between them. The CDR3 totals 13 residues. CDR1 is SGHRS, CDR2 YFSETQ, per germline. The CDR3 region has the DNA TGCGCCAGCGGACGGGACTTCAAGGACCAGCAGTACTTC. This gives the protein CASGRDFKDQQYF. Full variable domain (remainder filled in from reference TRBV5-1 and TRBJ2-7): KAGVTQTPRYLIKTRGQQVTLSCSPISGHRSVSWYQQTPGQGLQFLFEYFSETQRNKGNFPGRFSGRQFSNSRSEMNVSTLELGDSALYLCASGRDFKDQQYFGPGTRLTVT.